This TCR beta chain was sequenced for a study of cytomegalovirus exposure and HLA in healthy donors. Study outcomes and limitations: According to a later analysis, donors in an Asian-associated ancestry cluster reportedly had fewer N-insertions than the roughly 670-donor mean. The investigators catalogued under 200 TCR beta chains as cytomegalovirus-associated.

To note about this clone: What it binds is not known.

Researchers ran the PCR with 60 Vbeta and 13 Jbeta primers. In the original workflow: Roughly 80 million unique TCR beta chains, roughly 12 million shared, were counted in a later analysis. Only in-frame clones appear in the TCRdb table, and some are missing; sequencing was by immunoSEQ multiplex PCR. V, J and clone size are taken as reported in that table, and D and trimming were inferred from the DNA itself. The top ten clones hold around 1.5% of a sample with 100,000 to 150,000 clones, just under 80% of them seen once. CDR1 and CDR2 (germline): GTSNPN, SVGIG (reference sequence). The CDR3 spans 14 residues. V gave up 3 bases and J gave up 1 base; unmatched junction bases: 3.

What was sequenced was PBMCs. The sequence was collected from a young woman in good health and CMV-seronegative. The chain links TRBV30 to TRBJ1-3, with 7 bases that match TRBD1. As DNA, the CDR3 is TGTGCCTGGAGAGCAGGGGGTTCTGGAAACACCATATATTTT. Its translation is CAWRAGGSGNTIYF. Based on the CDR3 plus reference TRBV30 and TRBJ1-3, the full variable domain is SQTIHQWPATLVQPVGSPLSLECTVEGTSNPNLYWYRQAAGRGLQLLFYSVGIGQISSEVPQNLSASRPQDRQFILSSKKLLLSDSGFYLCAWRAGGSGNTIYFGEGSWLTVV.